These T cell receptor beta chains were read from a single sample in a study of cytomegalovirus exposure and HLA in healthy donors. Only in-frame clones appear in the TCRdb table, and some are missing; sequencing was by immunoSEQ multiplex PCR. The sample carries about 130,000 clones, roughly 88% recorded once. The sequencing input was PBMCs. The receptors here all came from a man aged 45-60 years in good health and CMV-seronegative. Both conserved end residues are part of each CDR3. D genes are given only for firm matches.

14	TRBV29-1	TRBJ1-2	.	CSVGAPATNYGYTF
15	TRBV6-1	TRBJ2-4	.	CASRREFLAKNIQYF
16	TRBV7-3	TRBJ1-1	.	CASSPRLGGARSEAFF
16	TRBV7-8	TRBJ2-5	TRBD2	CASSIVAGGPRETQYF
15	TRBV6-5	TRBJ2-1	TRBD2	CASRNLAGGYNEQFF
14	TRBV27	TRBJ1-1	.	CASSFGGPNTEAFF
16	TRBV14	TRBJ1-1	TRBD1	CASSQTGQEGNTEAFF
15	TRBV4-2	TRBJ1-2	.	CASSQDGAGDYGYTF
12	TRBV5-1	TRBJ1-2	TRBD1	CASSLQGSGYTF
12	TRBV15	TRBJ2-7	TRBD1	CATSRQGYEQYF
14	TRBV2	TRBJ2-7	TRBD2	CASSPGLPVDEQYF
14	TRBV13	TRBJ1-5	.	CASSFGVGNQPQHF
17	TRBV4-3	TRBJ1-2	.	CASSQESSGRSVYGYTF
15	TRBV27	TRBJ2-7	.	CASSLTGSFWYEQYF
15	TRBV7-3	TRBJ2-2	TRBD2	CASSLAGDGTGELFF
13	TRBV7-2	TRBJ2-3	.	CASSLGRADTQYF
16	TRBV27	TRBJ2-3	TRBD1	CASSLGQETFTDTQYF
15	TRBV27	TRBJ1-5	TRBD1	CASSFGAGGGWAQHF
15	TRBV7-9	TRBJ2-1	TRBD2	CASSSLAGGGYEQFF
13	TRBV5-4	TRBJ2-5	.	CASSLDYQETQYF
14	TRBV2	TRBJ2-7	.	CASSEERVRYEQYF
12	TRBV7-9	TRBJ2-3	TRBD1	CASRTGADTQYF
13	TRBV5-6	TRBJ1-1	.	CASSLGGPVPAFF
14	TRBV7-6	TRBJ2-5	TRBD2	CASSRLAGGETQYF
15	TRBV7-9	TRBJ2-3	TRBD1	CASSEGTGNTDTQYF
16	TRBV7-6	TRBJ2-1	TRBD2	CASSPNVAGVDNEQFF
15	TRBV6-1	TRBJ1-2	.	CASRGTGGVGYGYTF
15	TRBV4-3	TRBJ2-2	.	CASSQMLTSSGELFF
13	TRBV18	TRBJ2-5	.	CASSPPSAETQYF
17	TRBV18	TRBJ1-4	TRBD1	CASSPEDRGPTGEKLFF
12	TRBV6-5	TRBJ1-1	.	CASRGDSTEAFF
14	TRBV10-2	TRBJ2-7	TRBD1	CASSERTGPYEQYF
16	TRBV2	TRBJ1-5	.	CASSESRVPSNQPQHF
13	TRBV27	TRBJ2-7	.	CASSPTGIYEQYF
13	TRBV6-1	TRBJ2-3	.	CASSELAGDTQYF
14	TRBV13	TRBJ2-7	.	CASSLAGRVDEQYF
15	TRBV10-2	TRBJ1-6	.	CASSPGARNNSPLHF
15	TRBV4-1	TRBJ1-1	.	CASSHRQDMNTEAFF
16	TRBV6-4	TRBJ2-1	TRBD2	CASSKTSGGASDEQFF
13	TRBV5-1	TRBJ2-5	.	CASSPGPQETQYF
14	TRBV6-4	TRBJ1-2	TRBD1	CASSSTGESEGYTF
14	TRBV19	TRBJ1-1	.	CASAPRRKNTEAFF